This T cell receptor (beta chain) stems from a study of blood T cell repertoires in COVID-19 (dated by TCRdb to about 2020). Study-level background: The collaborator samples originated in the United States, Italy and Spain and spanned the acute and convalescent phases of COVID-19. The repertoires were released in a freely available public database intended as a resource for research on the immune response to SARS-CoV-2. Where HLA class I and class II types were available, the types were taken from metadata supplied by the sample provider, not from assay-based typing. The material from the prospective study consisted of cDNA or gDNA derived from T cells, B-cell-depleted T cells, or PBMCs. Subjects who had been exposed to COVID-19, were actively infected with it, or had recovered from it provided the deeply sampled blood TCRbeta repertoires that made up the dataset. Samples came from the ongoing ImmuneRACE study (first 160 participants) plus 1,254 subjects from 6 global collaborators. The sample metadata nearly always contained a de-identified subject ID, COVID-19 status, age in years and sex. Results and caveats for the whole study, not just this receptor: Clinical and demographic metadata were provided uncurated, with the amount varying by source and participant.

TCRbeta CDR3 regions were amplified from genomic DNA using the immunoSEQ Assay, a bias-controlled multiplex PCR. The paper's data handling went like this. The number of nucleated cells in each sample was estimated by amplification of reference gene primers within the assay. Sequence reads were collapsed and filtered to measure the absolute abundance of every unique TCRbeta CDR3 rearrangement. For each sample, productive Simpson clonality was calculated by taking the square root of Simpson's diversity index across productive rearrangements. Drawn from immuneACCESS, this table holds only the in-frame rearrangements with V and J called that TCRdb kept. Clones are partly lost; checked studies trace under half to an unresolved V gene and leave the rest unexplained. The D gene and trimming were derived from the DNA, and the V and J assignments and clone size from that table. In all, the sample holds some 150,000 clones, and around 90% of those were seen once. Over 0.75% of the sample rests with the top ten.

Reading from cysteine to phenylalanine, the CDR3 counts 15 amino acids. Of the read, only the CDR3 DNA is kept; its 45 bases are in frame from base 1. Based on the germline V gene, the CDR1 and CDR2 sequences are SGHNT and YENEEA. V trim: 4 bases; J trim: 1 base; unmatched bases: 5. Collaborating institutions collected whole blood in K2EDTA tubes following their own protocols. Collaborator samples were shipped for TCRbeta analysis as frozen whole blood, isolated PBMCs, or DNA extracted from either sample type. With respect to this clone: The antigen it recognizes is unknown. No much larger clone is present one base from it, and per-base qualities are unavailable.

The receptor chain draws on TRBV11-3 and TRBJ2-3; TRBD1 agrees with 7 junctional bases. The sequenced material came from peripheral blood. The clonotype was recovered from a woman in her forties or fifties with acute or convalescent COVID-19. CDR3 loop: CASSSRQGGTDTQYF. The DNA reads TGTGCCAGCAGCTCGAGACAGGGCGGCACAGATACGCAGTATTTT.